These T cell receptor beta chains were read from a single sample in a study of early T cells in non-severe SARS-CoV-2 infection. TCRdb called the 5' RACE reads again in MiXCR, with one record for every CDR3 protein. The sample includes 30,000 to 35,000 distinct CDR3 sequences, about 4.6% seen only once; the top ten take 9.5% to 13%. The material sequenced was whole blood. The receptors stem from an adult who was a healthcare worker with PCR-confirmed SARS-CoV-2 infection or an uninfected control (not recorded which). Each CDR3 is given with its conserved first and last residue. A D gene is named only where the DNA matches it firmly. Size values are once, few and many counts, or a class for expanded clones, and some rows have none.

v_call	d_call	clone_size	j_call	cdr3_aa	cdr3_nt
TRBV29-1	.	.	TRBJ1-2	CSVHRDYGYTF	TGCAGCGTTCACCGGGACTATGGCTACACCTTC
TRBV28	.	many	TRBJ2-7	CASSPTGEQYF	TGTGCCAGCAGTCCCACGGGAGAGCAGTACTTC
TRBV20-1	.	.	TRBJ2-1	CSARDLGFSYNEQFF	TGCAGTGCTAGAGACCTAGGATTCTCCTACAATGAGCAGTTCTTC
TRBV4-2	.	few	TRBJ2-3	CASSQDLTGSGTDTQYF	TGTGCCAGCAGCCAAGATCTAACGGGATCGGGCACAGATACGCAGTATTTT
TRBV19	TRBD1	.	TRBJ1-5	CASDQGALNQPQHF	TGTGCCAGTGATCAGGGGGCCCTAAATCAGCCCCAGCATTTT
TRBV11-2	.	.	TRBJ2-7	CASSTTVADVEQYF	TGTGCCAGCAGCACCACCGTGGCGGACGTGGAGCAGTACTTC
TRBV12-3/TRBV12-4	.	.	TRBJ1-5	CASSLRRLGGQPQHF	TGTGCCAGCAGTTTACGACGCCTAGGAGGTCAGCCCCAGCATTTT
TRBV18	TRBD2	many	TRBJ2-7	CASSPGLAGGQRDEQYF	TGTGCCAGCTCACCTGGACTAGCGGGAGGGCAGCGGGACGAGCAGTACTTC
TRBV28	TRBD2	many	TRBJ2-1	CASRQRGNEQFF	TGTGCCAGCAGACAGCGGGGGAATGAGCAGTTCTTC
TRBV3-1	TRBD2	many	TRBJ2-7	CASSQFFGEGYEQYF	TGTGCCAGCAGCCAATTCTTCGGGGAGGGCTACGAGCAGTACTTC
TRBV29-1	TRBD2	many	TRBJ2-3	CSVLGSGRGADTQYF	TGCAGCGTTTTGGGTAGCGGGAGGGGGGCAGATACGCAGTATTTT
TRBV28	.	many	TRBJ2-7	CASASPYEQYF	TGTGCCAGCGCGTCGCCCTACGAGCAGTACTTC